This TCR beta chain was recovered during a study of blood T cell repertoires in COVID-19 (dated by TCRdb to 2020 to 2022). As for the study more broadly: Collaborator samples came from the United States, Italy and Spain and covered acute and convalescent phases of COVID-19. A de-identified subject ID, COVID-19 status, age in years and sex were almost always included in the sample metadata. The samples were drawn from the first 160 participants of the ongoing ImmuneRACE study and from 1,254 subjects provided by 6 global collaborators. Where HLA class I and class II types were available, the types were taken from metadata supplied by the sample provider, not from assay-based typing. The repertoires were released in a freely available public database meant as a resource for research on the immune response to SARS-CoV-2. The material from the prospective study consisted of cDNA or gDNA derived from T cells, B-cell-depleted T cells, or PBMCs. Subjects who had been exposed to COVID-19, were actively infected with it, or had recovered from it provided the deeply sampled blood TCRbeta repertoires that made up the dataset.

TCRbeta CDR3 regions were amplified from genomic DNA by means of the immunoSEQ Assay, a bias-controlled multiplex PCR. Regarding the original processing steps: Within the assay, amplification of reference gene primers was used to estimate how many nucleated cells each sample contained. To quantify the absolute abundance of each unique TCRbeta CDR3 rearrangement, sequence reads were collapsed and filtered. Productive Simpson clonality was computed per sample as the square root of Simpson's diversity index over productive rearrangements. Not all clones reach the TCRdb copy of this immuneACCESS table, which keeps in-frame sequences only. Checked studies attribute under half of the gap to unresolved V genes and leave the rest unexplained. V, J and clone size were drawn from that table, and D and trimming were deduced from the DNA. For this sample there are about 150,000 clones; around 85% appear just once. Of the sample, around 5% is held by the ten largest clones.

Overall study outcomes, separate from this receptor: The quantity of clinical and demographic metadata differed by source and by participant and was supplied without curation.

In the germline V gene, CDR1 corresponds to SGDLS and CDR2 to YYNGEE. The germline ends are 5 bases apart after V is trimmed by 0 bases and J by 1 base. Including the terminal cysteine and phenylalanine, the CDR3 comprises 13 residues. CDR3 DNA is the only sequence kept; it has 39 bases, read in frame from the first base. Whole blood was collected in K2EDTA tubes by collaborating institutions according to the institutions' own protocols. For TCRbeta analysis, collaborator samples were shipped as frozen whole blood, as isolated PBMCs, or as DNA extracted from either sample type. A remark on this clone: No cognate antigen has been identified for it. Base qualities are missing; no much larger clone stands one base away. In the same sample, other DNA sequences code for this CDR3.

Sequencing was performed on peripheral blood. The receptor comes from a human donor in a cohort sampled during active COVID-19. The chain couples TRBV9 to TRBJ2-7; no D gene call is confident. In nucleotides, the sequence is TGTGCCAGCAGCGTAGGCAGTTCCTACGAGCAGTACTTC. Its coded protein is CASSVGSSYEQYF.